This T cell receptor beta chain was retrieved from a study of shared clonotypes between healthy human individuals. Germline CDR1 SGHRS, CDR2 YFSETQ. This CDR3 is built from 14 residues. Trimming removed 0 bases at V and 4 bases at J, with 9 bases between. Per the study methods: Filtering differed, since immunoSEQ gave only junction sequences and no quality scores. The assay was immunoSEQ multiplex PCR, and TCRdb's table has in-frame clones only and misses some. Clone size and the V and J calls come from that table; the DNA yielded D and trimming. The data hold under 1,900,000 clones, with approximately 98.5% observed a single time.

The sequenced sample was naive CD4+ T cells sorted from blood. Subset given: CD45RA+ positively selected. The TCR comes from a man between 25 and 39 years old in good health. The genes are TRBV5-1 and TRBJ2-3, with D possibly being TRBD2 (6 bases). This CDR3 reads CASSLAGAADTQYF. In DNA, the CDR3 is TGCGCCAGCAGCTTGGCGGGAGCGGCAGATACGCAGTATTTT. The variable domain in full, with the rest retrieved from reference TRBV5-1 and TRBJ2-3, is KAGVTQTPRYLIKTRGQQVTLSCSPISGHRSVSWYQQTPGQGLQFLFEYFSETQRNKGNFPGRFSGRQFSNSRSEMNVSTLELGDSALYLCASSLAGAADTQYFGPGTRLTVL.